This entry describes one TCR beta chain. Its antigen remains unknown. The sample is drawn from a study of T cell responses to AZD1222 COVID-19 vaccine. Overall study: Pooling of second doses given at about 4 or about 12 weeks was done.

Overall study results and limits: Spike-specific TCRs gained breadth and depth after people received two AZD1222 doses.

The CDR3 has 17 residues. Germline lookup yields CDR1 LNHNV and CDR2 YYDKDF (reference sequence). V was trimmed by 8 bases and J by 0 bases, leaving 19 bases between them. Repertoires were generated with immunoSEQ multiplex PCR, while TCRdb's copy carries only in-frame clones and drops some. Among 94,000 or so clones listed, 70% to 90% were seen once. The TCR sequence derives from an adult in good health. Sequencing used peripheral blood, obtained on day 0 of AZD1222 vaccination. The V and J genes are TRBV15 and TRBJ1-4; maybe TRBD1 (5 bases). The CDR3, as DNA: TGTGCCACCGCAAGATATGGGGACCATGCAACTAATGAAAAACTGTTTTTT. This sequence encodes CATARYGDHATNEKLFF. Looking up the rest from reference TRBV15 and TRBJ1-4 gives the full variable domain: DAMVIQNPRYQVTQFGKPVTLSCSQTLNHNVMYWYQQKSSQAPKLLFHYYDKDFNNEADTPDNFQSRRPNTSFCFLDIRSPGLGDTAMYLCATARYGDHATNEKLFFGSGTQLSVL.